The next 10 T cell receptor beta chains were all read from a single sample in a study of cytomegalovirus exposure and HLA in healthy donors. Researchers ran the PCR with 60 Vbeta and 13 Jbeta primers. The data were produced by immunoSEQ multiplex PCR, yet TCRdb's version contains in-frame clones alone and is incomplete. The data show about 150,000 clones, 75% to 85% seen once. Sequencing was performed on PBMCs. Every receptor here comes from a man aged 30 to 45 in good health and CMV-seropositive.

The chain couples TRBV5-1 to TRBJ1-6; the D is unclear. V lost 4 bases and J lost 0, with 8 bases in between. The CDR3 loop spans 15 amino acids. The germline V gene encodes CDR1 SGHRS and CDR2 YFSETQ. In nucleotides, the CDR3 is TGCGCCAGCAGCGCCGGGAGCTCCTATAATTCACCCCTCCACTTT. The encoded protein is CASSAGSSYNSPLHF.

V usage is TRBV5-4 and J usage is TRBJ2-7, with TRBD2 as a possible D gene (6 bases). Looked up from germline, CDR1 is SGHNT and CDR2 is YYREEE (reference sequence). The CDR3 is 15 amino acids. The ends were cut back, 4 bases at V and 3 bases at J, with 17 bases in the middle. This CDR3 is CASSTTFGGFYEQYF. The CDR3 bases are TGTGCCAGCAGCACGACTTTCGGGGGTTTCTACGAGCAGTACTTC. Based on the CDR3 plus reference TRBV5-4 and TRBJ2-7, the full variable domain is ETGVTQSPTHLIKTRGQQVTLRCSSQSGHNTVSWYQQALGQGPQFIFQYYREEENGRGNFPPRFSGLQFPNYSSELNVNALELDDSALYLCASSTTFGGFYEQYFGPGTRLTVT.

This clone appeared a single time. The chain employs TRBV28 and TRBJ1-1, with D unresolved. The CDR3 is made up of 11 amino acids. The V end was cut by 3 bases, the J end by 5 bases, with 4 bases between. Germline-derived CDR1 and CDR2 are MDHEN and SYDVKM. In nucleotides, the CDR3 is TGTGCCAGCAGTTTCAGAACTGAAGCTTTCTTT. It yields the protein CASSFRTEAFF.

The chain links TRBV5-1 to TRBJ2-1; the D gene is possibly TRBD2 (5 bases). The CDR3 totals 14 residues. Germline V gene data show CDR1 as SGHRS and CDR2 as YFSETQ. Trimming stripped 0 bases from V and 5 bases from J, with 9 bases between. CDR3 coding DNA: TGCGCCAGCAGCTTGGGTTCGGGGAACAATGAGCAGTTCTTC. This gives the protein CASSLGSGNNEQFF.

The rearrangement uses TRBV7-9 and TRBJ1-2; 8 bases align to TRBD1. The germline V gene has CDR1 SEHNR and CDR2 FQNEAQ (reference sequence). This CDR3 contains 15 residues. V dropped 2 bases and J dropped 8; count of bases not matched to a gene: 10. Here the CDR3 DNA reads TGTGCCAGCAGCTTACCAGGGGGCGCAGAAGGGGGCTACACCTTC. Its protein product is CASSLPGGAEGGYTF.

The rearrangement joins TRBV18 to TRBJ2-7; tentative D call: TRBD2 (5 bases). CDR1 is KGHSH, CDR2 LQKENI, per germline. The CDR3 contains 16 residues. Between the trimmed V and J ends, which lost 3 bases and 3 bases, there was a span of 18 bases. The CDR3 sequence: CASSPAIRGSGYEQYF. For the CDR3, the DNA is TGTGCCAGCTCACCGGCAATTCGGGGATCTGGCTACGAGCAGTACTTC.

In nucleotides, the CDR3 is TGTGCCAGCAGTGAATCCAGCACCGGGGAGCTGTTTTTT. Its translation is CASSESSTGELFF. The chain links TRBV6-1 to TRBJ2-2; D is undetermined. V was pared by 2 bases and J by 4 bases, with 5 bases between. Germline V lookup: CDR1 MNHNS, CDR2 SASEGT. The CDR3 is made up of 13 amino acids.

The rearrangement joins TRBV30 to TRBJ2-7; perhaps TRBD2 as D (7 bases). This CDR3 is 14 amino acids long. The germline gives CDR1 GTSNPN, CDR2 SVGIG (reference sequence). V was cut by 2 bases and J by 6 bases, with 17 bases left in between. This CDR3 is CAWSNAGARGEQYF. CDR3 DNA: TGTGCCTGGAGTAACGCGGGGGCGCGCGGCGAGCAGTACTTC.

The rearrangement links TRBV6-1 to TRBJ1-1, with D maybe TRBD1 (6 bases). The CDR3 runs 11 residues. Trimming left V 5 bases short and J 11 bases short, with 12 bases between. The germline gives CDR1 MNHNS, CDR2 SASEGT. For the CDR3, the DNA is TGTGCCAGCAGTAACAGGGATGAGGCTTTCTTT. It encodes CASSNRDEAFF.

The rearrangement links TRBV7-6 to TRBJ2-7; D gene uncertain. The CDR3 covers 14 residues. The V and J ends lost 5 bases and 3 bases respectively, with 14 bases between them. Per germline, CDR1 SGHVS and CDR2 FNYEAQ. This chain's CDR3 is CASSPDGSNYEQYF. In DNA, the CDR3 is TGTGCCAGCAGCCCTGACGGGTCAAACTACGAGCAGTACTTC.